This is a list of T cell receptor beta chains from one sample in a study of shared clonotypes between healthy human individuals. TCRdb's table, derived via immunoSEQ multiplex PCR, lists solely in-frame clones and lacks some. The repertoire holds hundreds of thousands of clones, with just over 95% as singletons. The sample was naive CD8+ T cells sorted from blood. These receptors came from a man between 25 and 39 years old in good health. Both conserved end residues are part of each CDR3. D genes are given only for firm matches. The size of a clone is reported for some rows only, either as once, few or many, or as a class for expanded clones.

size,J,D,V,DNA,CDR3
NA,TRBJ2-7,TRBD1,TRBV6-5,TGTGCCAGCAGTCTCACAGGGGCCGAGCAGTACTTC,CASSLTGAEQYF
NA,TRBJ2-1,TRBD1,TRBV7-9,TGTGCCAGCAGACCCGAGGAGGACAGGGGGTTTTACAATGAGCAGTTCTTC,CASRPEEDRGFYNEQFF
NA,TRBJ1-1,NA,TRBV28,TGTGCCAGCAGTTTTGGGGGACTTGAAGCTTTCTTT,CASSFGGLEAFF
NA,TRBJ2-1,NA,TRBV6-1,TGTGCCAGCTCAGATGAGCAGTTCTTC,CASSDEQFF
NA,TRBJ2-7,NA,TRBV29-1,TGCAGCGTTGACTCCTCCTACGAGCAGTACTTC,CSVDSSYEQYF
NA,TRBJ1-1,TRBD1,TRBV7-9,TGTGCCAGCAGCCTCGGACAGGGGAGCACTGAAGCTTTCTTT,CASSLGQGSTEAFF
NA,TRBJ2-1,TRBD2,TRBV28,TGTGCCAGCAGTTTAGGGACTAGCGTGGGTGAGCAGTTCTTC,CASSLGTSVGEQFF
NA,TRBJ2-2,TRBD2,TRBV6-1,TGTGCCAGCAGTGAAGTACTAGCGGCGAACACCGGGGAGCTGTTTTTT,CASSEVLAANTGELFF
NA,TRBJ2-3,NA,TRBV9,TGTGCCAGCACCCGGGCCCCCACAGATACCCCAGATACGCAGTATTTT,CASTRAPTDTPDTQYF
NA,TRBJ2-2,NA,TRBV29-1,TGCAGCGTTGAAGATACGGGGGCGAGCACCGGGGAGCTGTTTTTT,CSVEDTGASTGELFF
NA,TRBJ2-1,NA,TRBV9,TGTGCCAGCAGCGTAGAGAAGCGGAACTCCTACAATGAGCAGTTCTTC,CASSVEKRNSYNEQFF
NA,TRBJ1-4,TRBD1,TRBV11-2,TGTGCCAGCAGCTCCGTGGGAACCCGGGACAGAAATGAAAAACTGTTTTTT,CASSSVGTRDRNEKLFF
NA,TRBJ2-7,NA,TRBV15,TGTGCCACCAGCAGAGAGGGGCAAGGGAGCTCCTACGAGCAGTACTTC,CATSREGQGSSYEQYF
few,TRBJ2-7,NA,TRBV6-5,TGTGCCAGCAGTTCCCTCGGATTAAGCTCCTACGAGCAGTACTTC,CASSSLGLSSYEQYF
NA,TRBJ2-7,NA,TRBV5-6,TGTGCCAGCAGCTTGATTGGGGACGAGCAGTACTTC,CASSLIGDEQYF
NA,TRBJ1-2,NA,TRBV4-3,TGCGCCAGCAGCCACGTTGGGACGGATGGCTACACCTTC,CASSHVGTDGYTF
NA,TRBJ2-3,TRBD2,TRBV7-2,TGTGCCAGCAAGCAGCGGGAGGGCCTAACGCAGTATTTT,CASKQREGLTQYF
NA,TRBJ2-3,NA,TRBV2,TGTGCCAGCCTGGGAGATACGCAGTATTTT,CASLGDTQYF
NA,TRBJ1-5,NA,TRBV4-1,TGCGCCAGCAGCCAGGGCAGCGGGCAGCCCCAGCATTTT,CASSQGSGQPQHF
NA,TRBJ1-1,NA,TRBV28,TGTGCCAGCAGTCCGCCCCTTGGGGGGACGGGAGCTTTCTTT,CASSPPLGGTGAFF
NA,TRBJ1-1,NA,TRBV4-3,TGCGCCAGCAGCCAAGATCTTAGAGGGAACACTGAAGCTTTCTTT,CASSQDLRGNTEAFF
NA,TRBJ2-1,TRBD2,TRBV12-5,TGTGCTAGTGGTTTTGGAGCGGGAGATAATGAGCAGTTCTTC,CASGFGAGDNEQFF
NA,TRBJ2-1,NA,TRBV27,TGTGCCAGCAGTTTATCGGGAATCAATGAGCAGTTCTTC,CASSLSGINEQFF
NA,TRBJ2-7,TRBD2,TRBV7-2,TGTGCCAGCAGCTTAGATCCGGGAGGTGTATACGAGCAGTACTTC,CASSLDPGGVYEQYF
once,TRBJ1-5,NA,TRBV5-5,TGTGCCAGCAGTCCTCAGATTGTCCAACGCAATCAGCCCCAGCATTTT,CASSPQIVQRNQPQHF
NA,TRBJ2-1,TRBD2,TRBV7-9,TGTGCCAGCAGGAATAGCGGGAGCGAGCAGTTCTTC,CASRNSGSEQFF
NA,TRBJ2-7,NA,TRBV5-5,TGTGCCAGCAGCTTGGGCACAGGCGAGCAGTACTTC,CASSLGTGEQYF
NA,TRBJ2-1,TRBD2,TRBV30,TGTGCCTGGAGTGCTAGCGGATACAATGAGCAGTTCTTC,CAWSASGYNEQFF
NA,TRBJ1-5,NA,TRBV25-1,TGTGCCAGCGGGTCCCGGGGAGAGAACAATCAGCCCCAGCATTTT,CASGSRGENNQPQHF
once,TRBJ2-5,TRBD1,TRBV4-1,TGCGCCAGCAGCCATCTAACCGGGACAGGGGACGAGACCCAGTACTTC,CASSHLTGTGDETQYF
NA,TRBJ2-2,NA,TRBV25-1,TGTGCCAGCAGTGACACATTTCGGGCGGACGCGAACACCGGGGAGCTGTTTTTT,CASSDTFRADANTGELFF
NA,TRBJ2-3,NA,TRBV11-2,TGTGCCAGCAGCTTAGGTTGGTCCAGGGTGAAGGAAGATACGCAGTATTTT,CASSLGWSRVKEDTQYF
NA,TRBJ1-1,NA,TRBV7-9,TGTGCCAGCAGCTTCGGGGGCGTCGGAGCTTTCTTT,CASSFGGVGAFF
NA,TRBJ2-7,TRBD1,TRBV7-9,TGTGCCAGCAGCTTAGGCGACAGGGGGCTTGAATTCTACGAGCAGTACTTC,CASSLGDRGLEFYEQYF
NA,TRBJ1-2,TRBD1,TRBV5-4,TGTGCCAGCAGCTTGGTTTCGGGACAGATCTATGGCTACACCTTC,CASSLVSGQIYGYTF
NA,TRBJ2-1,NA,TRBV7-9,TGTGCCAGCAGCCCGACTTGGGGGGCTAATGAGCAGTTCTTC,CASSPTWGANEQFF
NA,TRBJ1-5,TRBD1,TRBV27,TGTGCCAGCAGCCAGGGGGGGCTCCAGCCCCAGCATTTT,CASSQGGLQPQHF
NA,TRBJ2-7,NA,TRBV27,TGTGCCAGCAGTTCTTTCTACGAGCAGTACTTC,CASSSFYEQYF
NA,TRBJ2-2,NA,TRBV28,TGTGCCAGCAGTTTATTGAACACCTACACCGGGGAGCTGTTTTTT,CASSLLNTYTGELFF
once,TRBJ2-2,TRBD2,TRBV10-3,TGTGCCACTGGGGGGGGACCAAACACCGGGGAGCTGTTTTTT,CATGGGPNTGELFF
NA,TRBJ2-3,NA,TRBV6-5,TGTGCCAGCAGTTACGAACAGGGCACAGATACGCAGTATTTT,CASSYEQGTDTQYF
NA,TRBJ2-1,NA,TRBV4-2,TGTGCCAGCAGCCAATACGGGATCAGCGGACCCGACACCATATACAATGAGCAGTTCTTC,CASSQYGISGPDTIYNEQFF
NA,TRBJ1-4,TRBD1,TRBV7-9,TGTGCCAGCAGCTCTACGACAGTAGGGACAGGAGATTTTAATGAAAAACTGTTTTTT,CASSSTTVGTGDFNEKLFF
NA,TRBJ2-7,NA,TRBV7-9,TGTGCCAGCAGCGAGGCAGGGGTTTTCATCTCCTACGAGCAGTACTTC,CASSEAGVFISYEQYF
once,TRBJ1-2,NA,TRBV27,TGTGCCAGCAGTCCCTCCCCTGTGGGCTATGGCTACACCTTC,CASSPSPVGYGYTF